The clone carrying this T cell receptor (beta chain) was recorded a few times. Its antigen is undetermined. This specimen belongs to a study of CD8 T cells in ankylosing spondylitis. Study-level points and caveats: Blood from ankylosing spondylitis patients appeared to carry a characteristic roughly 8-variant TCR beta motif. A number of the motif variants had already been described in reactive arthritis synovial fluid and blood.

This CDR3 spans 14 amino acids. Deletions cut 5 bases from V and 2 bases from J, with 9 bases between. Germline V gene data show CDR1 as SGHTA and CDR2 as FQGNSA. Quantitative 5'-RACE with molecular barcodes produced the TCR beta libraries. MiXCR, applied by TCRdb to the 5' RACE reads, yields one record per CDR3 protein. The profile shows under 200,000 distinct CDR3 sequences, 10% to 15% of them singletons. The sequencing input was blood, either unsorted or a sorted T cell fraction (not recorded which). The TCR sequence derives from a female donor with ankylosing spondylitis or in good health (not recorded which). V usage is TRBV7-2 and J usage is TRBJ2-2; D gene unclear. CDR3: CASSPRANTGELFF. The DNA for the CDR3 is TGTGCCAGCAGCCCCCGGGCTAACACCGGGGAGCTGTTTTTT.